These 27 T cell receptor beta chains share one sample of origin, sequenced in a study of human T cells and chemical hapten exposure. TCRdb reprocessed the RACE reads via MiXCR and lists one record per CDR3 protein. Here the sample spans about 82,000 distinct CDR3 sequences, about 10% being singletons. The time point was: patch test 2, 6 weeks after DPC sensitization. This sample's treatment: therapeutic diphenylcyclopropenone sensitization with weekly scalp DPC. The input for sequencing was whole blood, taken in connection with sensitization to the hapten diphenylcyclopropenone (DPC). These receptors were obtained from a woman aged 45-59 years with alopecia areata. Some clones in this sample may be carry-over from other donors' samples.

This clonotype came up many times. The gene calls are TRBV19 and TRBJ1-4; TRBD1 matches 7 bases. Germline trimming cut 5 bases from V and 5 bases from J; bases unmatched to any gene: 5. Germline V gene lookup returns CDR1 LNHDA and CDR2 SQIVND (reference sequence). There are 14 residues in the CDR3. CDR3 coding DNA: TGTGCCAGTAGTTCTCGGGGACAGAATGAAAAACTGTTTTTT. Translated: CASSSRGQNEKLFF.

The chain links TRBV18 to TRBJ2-5; no definite D call. V shed 0 bases and J shed 1 base, with 3 bases lying between them. Germline CDR1 reads KGHSH; CDR2 reads LQKENI. The CDR3 consists of 13 residues. CDR3 region: CASSPPSQETQYF. The CDR3 nucleotides read TGTGCCAGCTCACCACCTTCCCAAGAGACCCAGTACTTC.

A few counts support this clonotype. V usage is TRBV6-5 and J usage is TRBJ2-7; TRBD1 agrees at 12 bases. The CDR3 runs to 17 residues. V shed 4 bases, J shed 6 bases, and the junction held 13 bases outside the gene matches. Germline lookup yields CDR1 MNHEY and CDR2 SVGAGI. Here the CDR3 DNA reads TGTGCCAGCAGTTTACGAAGGGGACAGGGGGCTTTTGGCGAGCAGTACTTC. Encoded protein: CASSLRRGQGAFGEQYF.

This clonotype was counted many times. This chain uses TRBV28 with TRBJ2-2; the D call may be TRBD1 or TRBD2 (6 bases each). V shed 7 bases and J shed 4 bases, with 19 bases lying between them. Germline lookup yields CDR1 MDHEN and CDR2 SYDVKM. The CDR3 extends over 16 amino acids. This chain's CDR3 is CASNPGGVEGTGELFF. The DNA of the CDR3 is TGTGCCAGCAACCCCGGGGGCGTTGAGGGCACCGGGGAGCTGTTTTTT. Full variable domain (missing parts from reference TRBV28 and TRBJ2-2): DVKVTQSSRYLVKRTGEKVFLECVQDMDHENMFWYRQDPGLGLRLIYFSYDVKMKEKGDIPEGYSVSREKKERFSLILESASTNQTSMYLCASNPGGVEGTGELFFGEGSRLTVL.

There are a few counts of this clonotype. The rearrangement uses TRBV20-1 and TRBJ1-2; a weak D match, TRBD1 (5 bases). Germline V gives CDR1 DFQATT, CDR2 SNEGSKA (reference sequence). The CDR3 totals 13 residues. V was cut by 0 bases and J by 6 bases, with 11 bases left in between. Here the CDR3 DNA reads TGCAGTGCTAGAGATGGGACGGCGCATGGCTACACCTTC. Its protein is CSARDGTAHGYTF.

This clonotype has a count of ten or more. Here the CDR3 reads CSVGHLAQETQYF. The CDR3 DNA reads as TGCAGCGTTGGGCATCTAGCTCAAGAGACCCAGTACTTC. This chain links TRBV29-1 with TRBJ2-5, with D tentatively TRBD2 (5 bases). This CDR3 has 13 residues. Germline values: CDR1 SQVTM, CDR2 ANQGSEA. V was shortened by 4 bases and J by 2 bases, with 11 bases between the two germline ends.

At least ten counts were recorded for this clonotype. The chain is built from TRBV7-8 and TRBJ1-1, with D possibly TRBD1 on 6 matching bases. V was cut by 5 bases and J by 3 bases, with 13 bases left in between. Germline values: CDR1 SGHVS, CDR2 FQNEAQ. The CDR3 length is 14 residues. The CDR3 DNA reads TGTGCCAGCAGCCGGAGGGGGAGCGACACTGAAGCTTTCTTT. The encoded protein is CASSRRGSDTEAFF.

This clonotype was seen only a few times. The rearrangement links TRBV18 to TRBJ1-2; 10 bases fit TRBD1. Germline trimming cut 5 bases from V and 6 bases from J; bases unmatched to any gene: 6. The germline V gene encodes CDR1 KGHSH and CDR2 LQKENI. The CDR3 is made up of 14 amino acids. This chain's CDR3 is CASSSRQGADGYTF. CDR3 nucleotide sequence: TGTGCCAGCTCATCCCGACAGGGGGCGGATGGCTACACCTTC.

The chain links TRBV28 to TRBJ2-3, with D perhaps TRBD1 (6 bases). The CDR3 sequence is 15 residues long. Germline CDR1 MDHEN, CDR2 SYDVKM. V lost 6 bases, J lost 4 bases, and 17 bases lay in between. The CDR3 sequence: CASSLRRQGPDTQYF. Written as DNA, the CDR3 is TGTGCCAGCAGCCTTAGGAGGCAGGGGCCAGATACGCAGTATTTT.

V gene TRBV7-2 combines with J gene TRBJ2-7; 14 bases map to TRBD2. Germline V gene data show CDR1 as SGHTA and CDR2 as FQGNSA. V lost 5 bases and J lost 7; bases outside the gene matches: 7. The CDR3 extends over 15 amino acids. Written as DNA, the CDR3 is TGTGCCAGCAGCACCCGACTAGCGGGAGGGCGTGAGCAGTACTTC. Its protein product is CASSTRLAGGREQYF.

The chain couples TRBV20-1 to TRBJ1-1; 7 nucleotides line up with TRBD1. The CDR3 contains 13 residues. J lost 4 bases, V lost 6 bases, and 8 bases had no gene match. Germline CDR1 reads DFQATT; CDR2 reads SNEGSKA (reference sequence). CDR3 DNA: TGCAGTGCCAGGCCCCCAGGGGGCACTGAAGCTTTCTTT. Residues: CSARPPGGTEAFF.

This clonotype turned up a few times. The DNA of the CDR3 is TGTGCCAGCAGCTTAGCGTCACAGAACACTGAAGCTTTCTTT. This codes for CASSLASQNTEAFF. This sequence joins TRBV7-2 and TRBJ1-1; D unresolved. The CDR3 spans 14 residues. The V end lost 0 bases, the J end lost 1 base, and 6 bases lay between the germline ends. CDR1 and CDR2 from the germline V gene are SGHTA and FQGNSA.

The chain recombines TRBV29-1 with TRBJ2-3; either TRBD1 or TRBD2 may fit D (6 bases each). The V gene's germline CDR1 is SQVTM and CDR2 ANQGSEA. V lost 6 bases and J 1 base, leaving 17 bases between the germline ends. The CDR3 contains 15 residues. The CDR3 protein is CSVLPRGLGTDTQYF. CDR3 in DNA: TGCAGCGTCCTTCCCAGGGGACTTGGCACAGATACGCAGTATTTT.

The table lists this clonotype with many counts. J is TRBJ2-3 and V is TRBV6-5; D remains unclear. V was clipped by 2 bases and J by 0 bases, with 6 bases between them. The CDR3 has 14 residues. CDR1 is MNHEY and CDR2 is SVGAGI in the germline V gene. The CDR3 here is CASSYRTSTDTQYF. For the CDR3, the DNA is TGTGCCAGCAGTTACAGAACTAGCACAGATACGCAGTATTTT.

J is TRBJ2-7 and V is TRBV24-1; D may be TRBD1 or TRBD2 (5 bases each). Per the germline V gene, CDR1 is KGHDR and CDR2 is SFDVKD. This CDR3 region has 13 residues. With 6 bases removed from V and 6 bases from J, the gap between germline ends came to 14 bases. CDR3: CATSQPGRGEQYF. CDR3 coding DNA: TGTGCCACCAGTCAACCAGGGAGAGGCGAGCAGTACTTC.

This clonotype has just a few counts. In nucleotides, the CDR3 is TGTGCCAGCAGTTATCGGCGCCCGCCCTATGGCTACACCTTC. This encodes CASSYRRPPYGYTF. The rearrangement joins TRBV6-2 or TRBV6-3 to TRBJ1-2; no clear D gene. The V end was cut by 3 bases, the J end by 4 bases, with 12 bases between. The CDR3 contains 14 residues. Germline CDR1 MNHEY, CDR2 SVGEGT.

In its sample, this clonotype was seen many times. The chain has TRBV6-6 and TRBJ1-2; TRBD1 agrees at 7 bases. The CDR3 has 15 amino acids. CDR1 is MNHNY, CDR2 SVGAGI, per germline (reference sequence). V was pared by 4 bases and J by 0 bases, with 5 bases of the junction left unmatched. For the CDR3, the DNA is TGTGCCAGCAGTTCTCTCGACAGGGCTAACTATGGCTACACCTTC. Translated: CASSSLDRANYGYTF.

This chain connects TRBV5-1 to TRBJ2-1, with D perhaps given as TRBD1 or TRBD2 (5 bases each). Trimming stripped 2 bases from V and 9 bases from J, with 21 bases between. Per germline, CDR1 SGHRS and CDR2 YFSETQ. This CDR3 comprises 16 residues. Here the CDR3 DNA reads TGCGCCAGCAGCTTAGGGATTCGGCCCAGGGACGGTGAGCAGTTCTTC. This translates into CASSLGIRPRDGEQFF.

This clonotype was seen many times. This sequence joins TRBV6-1 and TRBJ2-7, with D unclear. Germline V gene data show CDR1 as MNHNS and CDR2 as SASEGT. The CDR3 is 13 residues long. Deletions cut 6 bases from V and 2 bases from J, with 11 bases between. The CDR3 here is CASRGPNPYEQYF. DNA of the CDR3: TGTGCCAGCAGAGGACCCAATCCCTACGAGCAGTACTTC.

V gene TRBV5-1 combines with J gene TRBJ2-1, with 8 bases fitting TRBD1. This CDR3 has 13 amino acids. The V segment lost 5 bases and the J segment 6 bases; nucleotides outside the gene matches: 4. Germline values: CDR1 SGHRS, CDR2 YFSETQ. The CDR3 nucleotides are TGCGCCAGCAGACAAACAGGGGGCAATGAGCAGTTCTTC. Translating it yields CASRQTGGNEQFF.

The rearrangement joins TRBV5-4 to TRBJ2-1, with TRBD1 identical over 7 bases. The CDR3 sequence is 16 residues long. Trimming took 2 bases from V and 3 from J; bases not matched to a gene: 8. Germline V CDR1 and CDR2: SGHNT, YYREEE (reference sequence). DNA of the CDR3: TGTGCCAGCAGCTTAAAGACAGGGTCCGTCTACAATGAGCAGTTCTTC. Its translation: CASSLKTGSVYNEQFF.

The V gene is TRBV10-1, the J gene TRBJ2-2; 11 bases align to TRBD2. V was clipped by 3 bases and J by 5 bases; unmatched bases: 2. CDR1 and CDR2 (germline): WNHNN, SYGVQD (reference sequence). The CDR3 is 15 residues long. As DNA, the CDR3 is TGCGCCAGCAGTGAAAGGACTAGCGGGACCGGGGAGCTGTTTTTT. Translating it yields CASSERTSGTGELFF.

The table lists this clonotype with many counts. The V call is TRBV5-1, the J call TRBJ2-1; D might be TRBD2 (6 bases). There are 17 residues in the CDR3. The germline V and J ends were trimmed by 3 bases and 0 bases, with 16 bases remaining between them. CDR1 is SGHRS and CDR2 is YFSETQ in the germline V gene. In DNA form, the CDR3 reads TGCGCCAGCAGCTCCGGACGGACTACTGGCTCCTACAATGAGCAGTTCTTC. The encoded protein is CASSSGRTTGSYNEQFF.

This clonotype occurred many times. The V gene is TRBV6-2 or TRBV6-3, the J gene TRBJ2-2; D is uncertain. The germline V gene encodes CDR1 MNHEY and CDR2 SVGEGT. CDR3 length: 15 amino acids. V lost 2 bases and J lost 5, with 12 bases in between. For the CDR3, the DNA is TGTGCCAGCAGTTACCAAATTGGCCTTACCGGGGAGCTGTTTTTT. Protein product: CASSYQIGLTGELFF.

This clonotype was recorded at least ten times. The chain's CDR3 is CASSLRLAGVSGELFF. The CDR3, as DNA: TGTGCCAGCAGCCTTCGACTAGCGGGAGTTAGCGGGGAGCTGTTTTTT. The genes are TRBV7-2 and TRBJ2-2; 12 bases line up with TRBD2. CDR1 SGHTA and CDR2 FQGNSA come from the germline V gene. CDR3 length equals 16 residues. Germline trimming cut 5 bases from V and 7 bases from J; bases unmatched to any gene: 8.

The CDR3 DNA reads as TGTGCCAGCAGTCCCGGGATAGCCAAAAACATTCAGTACTTC. Translated: CASSPGIAKNIQYF. This chain links TRBV12-3 or TRBV12-4 with TRBJ2-4, with D possibly TRBD2 on 5 matching bases. The V gene lost 5 bases and the J gene lost 0 bases, with 8 bases spanning the gap. This CDR3 is 14 amino acids long.

In this sample, this clonotype turned up many times. The rearrangement joins TRBV19 to TRBJ2-4; TRBD1 matches 8 bases. The trim removed 5 bases at V and 5 bases at J, leaving 8 bases unmatched. CDR3 length: 15 amino acids. Looked up from germline, CDR1 is LNHDA and CDR2 is SQIVND (reference sequence). The CDR3: CASSAGTGRENIQYF. CDR3 coding DNA: TGTGCCAGTAGTGCCGGGACAGGACGAGAAAACATTCAGTACTTC.